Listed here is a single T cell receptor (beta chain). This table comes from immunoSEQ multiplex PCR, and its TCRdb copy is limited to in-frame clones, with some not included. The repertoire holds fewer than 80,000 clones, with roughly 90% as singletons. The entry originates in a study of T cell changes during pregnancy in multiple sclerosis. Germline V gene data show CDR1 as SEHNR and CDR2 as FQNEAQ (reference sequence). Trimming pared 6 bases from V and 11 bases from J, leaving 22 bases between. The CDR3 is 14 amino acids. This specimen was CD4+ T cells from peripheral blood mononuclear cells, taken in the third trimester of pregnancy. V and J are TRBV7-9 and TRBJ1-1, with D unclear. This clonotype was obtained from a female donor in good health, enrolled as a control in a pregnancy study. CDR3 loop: CASSYTGSLKRAFF. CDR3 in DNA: TGTGCCAGCAGTTACACTGGATCATTAAAGAGGGCTTTCTTT.